These 7 T cell receptor beta chains were all obtained from the same sample, sequenced in a study of T cells in Graves' hyperthyroidism and ophthalmopathy (dated by TCRdb to 2018 to 2020). Libraries were constructed by multiplex PCR. Sequencing used an Illumina HiSeq 2000. The TCR beta CDR3 regions were amplified from RNA transcripts. The first round of RT-PCR for the TCR CDR3 was performed with the HTBI primer set and the Qiagen OneStep RT-PCR kit. TCRdb took the public reads, trimmed them with fastp at Q25, ran MiXCR for clone calling and kept in-frame beta chains. Rows are combined by CDR3 protein, so each entry shows the most common genes and DNA. The sample contains some 600,000 distinct CDR3 sequences, approximately 15% of them found a single time. The ten largest clones add up to 5.8% of the sample. The sample taken for sequencing was blood. The origin of the receptors is a woman aged 25 to 45 with Graves' hyperthyroidism that later progressed to Graves' ophthalmopathy.

This clonotype has a handful of counts. The chain uses TRBV15 and TRBJ2-2; tentatively, D is TRBD1 (8 bases). With 3 bases removed from V and 5 bases from J, the gap between germline ends came to 16 bases. Germline loops: CDR1 LNHNV, CDR2 YYDKDF (reference sequence). The CDR3 totals 16 residues. CDR3 protein: CATSSVDREGTGELFF. The CDR3 coding sequence is TGTGCCACCAGCAGTGTGGACAGGGAGGGGACCGGGGAGCTGTTTTTT.

The V and J genes are TRBV30 and TRBJ1-2; D uncertain. This CDR3 is built from 11 residues. The V end lost 2 bases, the J end lost 7 bases, and 8 bases lay between the germline ends. The germline CDR1 and CDR2 sequences are GTSNPN and SVGIG (reference sequence). The CDR3 sequence: CAWSRRVGYTF. In DNA, the CDR3 is TGTGCCTGGAGTAGGAGGGTTGGCTACACCTTC.

This clonotype showed up many times. The chain employs TRBV20-1 and TRBJ2-5; 11 bases match TRBD2. V dropped 4 bases and J dropped 5; count of bases not matched to a gene: 6. The germline gives CDR1 DFQATT, CDR2 SNEGSKA (reference sequence). The CDR3 is made up of 14 amino acids. CDR3 nucleotide sequence: TGCAGTGCTAAGGTAGCGGGAGGGCTTGAGACCCAGTACTTC. It is translated as CSAKVAGGLETQYF.

The V call is TRBV2, the J call TRBJ2-7, with D unclear. Germline V gene lookup returns CDR1 SNHLY and CDR2 FYNNEI. The CDR3 has 15 residues. Trimming took 6 bases from V and 2 from J, leaving 17 bases between them. CDR3 sequence reads: CASSALAQGTYEQYF. The CDR3 coding sequence is TGTGCCAGCAGCGCCCTGGCGCAAGGTACCTACGAGCAGTACTTC.

This clonotype was recorded a few times. The rearrangement joins TRBV28 to TRBJ2-5; D perhaps matches TRBD1 (6 bases). Per germline, CDR1 MDHEN and CDR2 SYDVKM. The CDR3 runs 17 residues. V lost 1 base and J lost 0, with 15 bases in between. The DNA of the CDR3 is TGTGCCAGCAGTTTATTTCCGGCAGGGGAGTACCAAGAGACCCAGTACTTC. Translation: CASSLFPAGEYQETQYF.

The rearrangement joins TRBV18 to TRBJ2-7; 10 bases are shared with TRBD2. The CDR3 covers 16 residues. Germline-derived CDR1 and CDR2 are KGHSH and LQKENI. V was pared by 3 bases and J by 3 bases, with 8 bases of the junction left unmatched. In nucleotides, the CDR3 is TGTGCCAGCTCACCGCCTGGACTAGCGGAGGACTACGAGCAGTACTTC. Encoded protein: CASSPPGLAEDYEQYF.

At least ten counts were recorded for this clonotype. This sequence joins TRBV30 and TRBJ1-6; no clear D gene. The CDR3 is 17 amino acids. V lost 4 bases and J 0 bases, leaving 16 bases between the germline ends. Looked up from germline, CDR1 is GTSNPN and CDR2 is SVGIG (reference sequence). In DNA form, the CDR3 reads TGTGCCTGGATGTGGGCGCGGGCCAGCTCCTATAATTCACCCCTCCACTTT. Encoded protein: CAWMWARASSYNSPLHF. Full variable domain (remainder filled in from reference TRBV30 and TRBJ1-6): SQTIHQWPATLVQPVGSPLSLECTVEGTSNPNLYWYRQAAGRGLQLLFYSVGIGQISSEVPQNLSASRPQDRQFILSSKKLLLSDSGFYLCAWMWARASSYNSPLHFGNGTRLTVT.